This TCR beta chain was observed in a study of identical twins. Study-level results: There were fewer insertions in abundant cord blood beta clonotypes, but memory repertoires showed no such pattern.

Germline lookup yields CDR1 LNHDA and CDR2 SQIVND (reference sequence). CDR3 length: 16 residues. The ends lost 5 bases at V and 6 bases at J; junction bases unmatched: 10. TCRdb re-called the 5' RACE reads with MiXCR, one entry per CDR3 protein. Found here are 690,000 or so distinct CDR3 sequences, 8.5% to 9% of them singletons; the top ten hold 0.98%. About this clonotype: Antigen: not known.

This sample was also put to use in a study of yellow fever vaccine responses in identical twins.

Source material: PBMCs. The rearrangement uses TRBV19 and TRBJ2-1, with TRBD2 matching 10 bases. This TCR was recovered from a woman in her late teens or twenties in good health. In DNA, the CDR3 is TGTGCCAGTAGTCCTCCCCCTAGCGGGAGCCTCAATGAGCAGTTCTTC. It encodes CASSPPPSGSLNEQFF.